This T cell receptor beta chain originates from a study of human T cells and chemical hapten exposure. Study summary: Patch tests put 0.01% DPC on the upper back, read at 6 days.

It was the library that attached unique molecular identifiers to individual cDNA molecules. One entry per CDR3 protein results from TCRdb running MiXCR on the reads. The sample gives approximately 3,800 distinct CDR3 sequences, around half of which show up once; under 6.5% is in the top ten. The treatment is: therapeutic diphenylcyclopropenone sensitization with weekly scalp DPC. Alopecia patients, 18 to 70 years old and DPC-suitable, served as donors. Source: whole blood, taken before DPC sensitization or 2, 6, or about 24 weeks after (not recorded which). The TCR comes from an adult with alopecia areata. Some clones in this sample may be carry-over from other donors' samples. This table probably holds off-target reads from a library built for another chain.

CDR3 bases: TGCAGTGCTAATCCGGAACTAGCGGCTTCCTACGAGCAGTACTTC. It codes for CSANPELAASYEQYF. The rearrangement joins TRBV20-1 to TRBJ2-7, with TRBD2 matching 8 bases. Trimming at V came to 4 bases and at J to 1 base, leaving 9 bases not matched to a gene. The CDR3 sequence is 15 residues long. Germline V CDR1 and CDR2: DFQATT, SNEGSKA (reference sequence).